Included here is one T cell receptor (beta chain) sequence, with context. Antigen specificity is unknown. This record comes from a study of T cell repertoires in cytomegalovirus infection. Study as a whole: TCR beta signatures that were public indicated CMV infection and matching HLA type. General study findings and limits: Within the response measured ex vivo, HLA-C-restricted CMV-specific TCR beta clonotypes were dominant.

This CDR3 contains 17 residues. V trimming: 7 bases; J trimming: 10 bases; junction bases outside the gene matches: 20. TCRdb called the reads again in MiXCR, with one record for every CDR3 protein. The data contain about 830,000 distinct CDR3 sequences, about 30% of them singletons. The specimen comprised cultured CD8+ T cells from PBMCs, sampled from culture after CMV antigen stimulation. The V and J genes are TRBV12-3 or TRBV12-4 and TRBJ1-4; 8 positions agree with TRBD1. This receptor was taken from a human donor in good health (CMV status not recorded). Some clones in this sample may be carry-over from other donors' samples. CDR3 in amino acids: CASTPSGPGQVLGKLFF. The CDR3 nucleotides read TGTGCCAGCACCCCTTCTGGGCCGGGACAGGTTCTTGGAAAACTGTTTTTT.